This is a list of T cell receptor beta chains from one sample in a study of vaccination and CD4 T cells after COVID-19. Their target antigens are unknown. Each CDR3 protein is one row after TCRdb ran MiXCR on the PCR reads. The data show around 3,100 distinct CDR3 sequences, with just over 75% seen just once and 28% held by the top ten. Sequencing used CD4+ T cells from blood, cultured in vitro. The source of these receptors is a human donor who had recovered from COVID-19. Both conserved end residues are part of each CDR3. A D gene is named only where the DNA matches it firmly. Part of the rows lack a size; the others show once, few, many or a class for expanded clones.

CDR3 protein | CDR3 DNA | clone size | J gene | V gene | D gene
CAISSGQVAEAFF | TGTGCCATCAGTTCCGGACAGGTGGCTGAAGCTTTCTTT | large | TRBJ1-1 | TRBV10-3 | TRBD1
CASSVGGGRTDTQYF | TGTGCCAGCAGTGTAGGGGGGGGGCGCACAGATACGCAGTATTTT | NA | TRBJ2-3 | TRBV2 | NA
CASSMRAESYGYTF | TGTGCCAGTAGTATGAGGGCAGAGTCCTATGGCTACACCTTC | NA | TRBJ1-2 | TRBV19 | NA
CASSSRQGNTEAFF | TGTGCCAGCAGTTCCAGACAGGGAAACACTGAAGCTTTCTTT | NA | TRBJ1-1 | TRBV12-3/TRBV12-4 | TRBD1
CASSLEATSYGYTF | TGCGCCAGCAGCTTGGAGGCCACCAGCTATGGCTACACCTTC | NA | TRBJ1-2 | TRBV5-1 | NA
CASSPWTSGSSYEQYF | TGTGCCAGCTCACCTTGGACTAGCGGGAGCTCCTACGAGCAGTACTTC | NA | TRBJ2-7 | TRBV18 | TRBD2
CSASFWDRNYGYTF | TGCAGTGCTAGTTTTTGGGACAGGAACTATGGCTACACCTTC | NA | TRBJ1-2 | TRBV20-1 | TRBD1
CASRQGANYGYTF | TGTGCCAGTCGTCAGGGGGCTAACTATGGCTACACCTTC | NA | TRBJ1-2 | TRBV2 | TRBD1
CSASSGAAYGYTF | TGCAGTGCTAGTTCAGGGGCGGCATATGGCTACACCTTC | once | TRBJ1-2 | TRBV20-1 | NA
CASRSGVSYNEQFF | TGTGCCAGCAGGAGCGGGGTTTCCTACAATGAGCAGTTCTTC | NA | TRBJ2-1 | TRBV2 | TRBD2